Listed below are T cell receptor beta chains from one sample, sequenced in a study of blood T cells in healthy people across ages. TCRdb re-analysed the 5' RACE reads in MiXCR, keeping a single row per CDR3 protein. The data contain about 1.7 million distinct CDR3 sequences, approximately 30% of them singletons. What was sequenced was blood. These receptors were obtained from a woman in her twenties or thirties in good health. The CDR3 runs from the conserved cysteine through the conserved F or W. The D gene is left open where the match is weak. The listing skips clone size in some rows; elsewhere it reads once, few, many or a size class.

d_gene,abundance,v_gene,j_gene,CDR3aa,CDR3nt
.,many,TRBV28,TRBJ2-7,CASSFPDSLYEQYF,TGTGCCAGCAGTTTCCCGGACAGTCTCTACGAGCAGTACTTC
.,few,TRBV18,TRBJ1-5,CASSPQASREPQHF,TGTGCCAGCTCACCACAGGCGTCACGAGAGCCCCAGCATTTT
.,.,TRBV5-1,TRBJ2-1,CASSISGNTNNEQFF,TGCGCCAGCAGCATTAGCGGAAACACCAACAATGAGCAGTTCTTC
TRBD1,.,TRBV28,TRBJ1-5,CASSQTGQVQPQHF,TGTGCCAGCAGCCAGACAGGGCAGGTTCAGCCCCAGCATTTT
TRBD2,.,TRBV7-2,TRBJ2-3,CASQKPGLGLGTQYF,TGTGCCAGCCAAAAGCCGGGACTAGGGTTGGGTACGCAGTATTTT
.,few,TRBV7-2,TRBJ1-2,CASSLQRGAYGYTF,TGTGCCAGCAGCTTACAGCGGGGGGCCTATGGCTACACCTTC
TRBD2,few,TRBV20-1,TRBJ2-7,CSAKLTSGRGEQYF,TGCAGTGCTAAACTGACTAGCGGGAGAGGCGAGCAGTACTTC
.,few,TRBV5-1,TRBJ1-2,CASSLDGPEYYGYTF,TGCGCCAGCAGCTTGGATGGCCCGGAGTACTATGGCTACACCTTC
.,many,TRBV5-6,TRBJ2-3,CASSVDGGTDTQYF,TGTGCCAGCAGCGTGGACGGAGGCACAGATACGCAGTATTTT
TRBD1,.,TRBV12-3/TRBV12-4,TRBJ2-5,CASRGTGGPETQYF,TGTGCCAGCAGAGGTACAGGGGGCCCAGAGACCCAGTACTTC
TRBD2,many,TRBV5-5,TRBJ2-7,CASSLREGYEQYF,TGTGCCAGCAGCTTGCGGGAGGGGTACGAGCAGTACTTC
TRBD1,many,TRBV12-3/TRBV12-4,TRBJ2-7,CASSRDRSSYEQYF,TGTGCCAGCTCAAGGGACAGGAGCTCCTACGAGCAGTACTTC
.,few,TRBV29-1,TRBJ1-2,CSVGGQGSTF,TGCAGCGTTGGCGGTCAGGGAAGCACCTTC
.,.,TRBV2,TRBJ1-5,CASSQLQGMVYQPQHF,TGTGCCAGCAGTCAACTACAGGGTATGGTCTATCAGCCCCAGCATTTT
.,.,TRBV7-3,TRBJ2-3,CASSLSPAKTGTDTQYF,TGTGCCAGCAGCTTAAGTCCGGCCAAGACCGGCACAGATACGCAGTATTTT
.,few,TRBV15,TRBJ1-2,CATSSPTGSSYGYTF,TGTGCCACCAGCAGTCCAACAGGGTCTTCCTATGGCTACACCTTC
TRBD1,few,TRBV27,TRBJ2-3,CASSLSRGQGDTQYF,TGTGCCAGCAGTTTATCACGGGGACAGGGAGATACGCAGTATTTT
.,.,TRBV20-1,TRBJ2-1,CSARDPSGMSGNEQFF,TGCAGTGCTAGAGACCCCTCAGGGATGTCAGGCAATGAGCAGTTCTTC
.,few,TRBV29-1,TRBJ2-3,CSVFFHSTDTQYF,TGCAGCGTTTTTTTCCATAGCACAGATACGCAGTATTTT
.,few,TRBV20-1,TRBJ2-3,CSARGPGGADTQYF,TGCAGTGCTAGAGGACCCGGAGGGGCAGATACGCAGTATTTT
.,few,TRBV20-1,TRBJ1-1,CSAKSGTEAFF,TGCAGTGCTAAATCGGGGACTGAAGCTTTCTTT
.,few,TRBV7-6,TRBJ2-1,CASSLGVGGTLNEQFF,TGTGCCAGCAGCTTAGGGGTTGGCGGGACGCTCAATGAGCAGTTCTTC
TRBD2,few,TRBV28,TRBJ2-3,CASRTGGAQATQYF,TGTGCCAGCCGGACGGGGGGGGCGCAGGCTACGCAGTATTTT
TRBD2,few,TRBV12-3/TRBV12-4,TRBJ2-1,CASSSTPGTSGYSYNEQFF,TGTGCCAGCTCCTCAACCCCCGGGACTAGCGGTTACTCCTACAATGAGCAGTTCTTC
.,few,TRBV20-1,TRBJ2-3,CSRLSADTQYF,TGCAGCAGGTTGTCTGCAGATACGCAGTATTTT
TRBD2,few,TRBV25-1,TRBJ2-7,CASSGLGTNEQYF,TGTGCCAGCAGTGGACTGGGGACTAACGAGCAGTACTTC
.,many,TRBV29-1,TRBJ2-4,CSATGPQNIQYF,TGCAGCGCGACAGGTCCTCAAAACATTCAGTACTTC
.,few,TRBV30,TRBJ2-7,CAWSPEPDSYNEQYF,TGTGCCTGGAGTCCCGAGCCGGACTCCTACAATGAGCAGTACTTC
.,few,TRBV11-2,TRBJ2-3,CASSPNYPGMYF,TGTGCCAGCAGCCCAAACTATCCGGGCATGTATTTT
.,once,TRBV6-5,TRBJ2-7,CASSYSGSEVEQYF,TGTGCCAGCAGTTACTCGGGGTCCGAGGTCGAGCAGTACTTC
.,many,TRBV29-1,TRBJ1-1,CSGLNTEAFF,TGCAGCGGCTTAAACACTGAAGCTTTCTTT
.,many,TRBV7-2,TRBJ2-1,CASSVSRIYNEQFF,TGTGCCAGCAGCGTTTCGCGGATTTACAATGAGCAGTTCTTC
.,.,TRBV5-6,TRBJ2-7,CASSLMTGTMYEQYF,TGTGCCAGCAGCTTGATGACAGGGACTATGTACGAGCAGTACTTC
.,few,TRBV24-1,TRBJ2-5,CATSDPTAFGETQYF,TGTGCCACCAGTGACCCGACAGCGTTTGGAGAGACCCAGTACTTC
.,.,TRBV19,TRBJ2-1,CASSIVGAAGEQFF,TGTGCCAGTAGTATAGTAGGGGCGGCCGGGGAGCAGTTCTTC
.,.,TRBV7-8,TRBJ2-1,CASSLQALAYNEQFF,TGTGCCAGCAGCTTACAAGCGTTAGCATACAATGAGCAGTTCTTC
.,many,TRBV7-2,TRBJ2-7,CASSPSAVSSYEQYF,TGTGCCAGCAGCCCATCGGCGGTGAGCTCCTACGAGCAGTACTTC
.,many,TRBV29-1,TRBJ1-2,CSVDDINGYTF,TGCAGCGTTGACGACATCAATGGCTACACCTTC